These 11 T cell receptor beta chains came from one sample sequenced in a study of glioma-infiltrating T cells after dendritic cell vaccination. Here immunoSEQ multiplex PCR was the method, and the copy in TCRdb shows in-frame clones only, minus some. The sample contains roughly 62,000 clones, approximately 80% of which appear only once. Time point: after dendritic cell vaccination, including at tumor progression/relapse. The source was blood, collected after dendritic cell vaccination. The source is a human donor with glioblastoma.

The chain recombines TRBV11-2 with TRBJ1-1; a possible D gene is TRBD1 (6 bases). CDR3 length: 16 residues. The ends were cut back, 0 bases at V and 6 bases at J, with 17 bases in the middle. Looked up from germline, CDR1 is SGHAT and CDR2 is FQNNGV. The CDR3 DNA reads TGTGCCAGCAGCTTAGAAGTCGGGGCAGGGGTTGCTGAAGCTTTCTTT. Amino acid sequence: CASSLEVGAGVAEAFF.

The CDR3 reads CASSPVPGQGSEFF. CDR3 bases: TGTGCCAGCAGCCCGGTGCCGGGACAGGGATCTGAGTTCTTT. The chain has TRBV5-4 and TRBJ1-1, with 9 bases aligning to TRBD1. Trimming took 4 bases from V and 14 from J; bases not matched to a gene: 15. Germline CDR1 and CDR2: SGHNT and YYREEE (reference sequence). The length of the CDR3 is 14 residues.

CDR3 in amino acids: CAWSGGLVNTEAFF. The CDR3, as DNA: TGTGCCTGGAGTGGCGGGCTTGTGAACACTGAAGCTTTCTTT. The J gene is TRBJ1-1, the V gene TRBV30; D ambiguous. The V and J ends lost 1 base and 0 bases respectively, with 9 bases between them. The CDR3 runs to 14 residues. Per germline, CDR1 GTSNPN and CDR2 SVGIG (reference sequence).

This chain joins TRBV7-2 and TRBJ2-1; possibly TRBD2 for D (6 bases). CDR3 length: 13 amino acids. CDR1 and CDR2 (germline): SGHTA, FQGNSA. Trimming took 1 base from V and 10 from J, leaving 11 bases between them. In nucleotides, the CDR3 is TGTGCCAGCAGCTTAGGGACTATGAGGGAGCAGTTCTTC. This gives the protein CASSLGTMREQFF.

This sequence joins TRBV30 and TRBJ2-5; the D gene is possibly TRBD1 (7 bases). The J call is in doubt because the DNA end fits TRBJ2-7 better. From germline, CDR1 is GTSNPN and CDR2 SVGIG (reference sequence). This CDR3 is built from 15 residues. CDR3 in amino acids: CAWSVRGESAYEQYF. DNA of the CDR3: TGTGCCTGGAGTGTCAGGGGGGAATCAGCCTACGAGCAGTACTTC.

The genes are TRBV2 and TRBJ1-1; D possibly corresponds to TRBD1 (5 bases). Trimming shortened V by 4 bases and J by 1 base, and 10 bases separated the two germline ends. The CDR3 has 14 residues. The germline V gene encodes CDR1 SNHLY and CDR2 FYNNEI. Here the CDR3 reads CASSVRGGNTEAFF. The CDR3 DNA follows: TGTGCCAGCAGTGTGCGGGGGGGGAACACTGAAGCTTTCTTT.

The chain combines TRBV19 with TRBJ2-2, with D tentatively TRBD1 (8 bases). The CDR3 is 14 residues long. The ends were cut back, 7 bases at V and 6 bases at J, with 15 bases in the middle. Germline V gene sequence: CDR1 LNHDA, CDR2 SQIVND (reference sequence). The CDR3 loop reads CASTTGGAAGELFF. CDR3 nucleotide sequence: TGTGCCAGTACCACAGGGGGGGCAGCCGGGGAGCTGTTTTTT.

The CDR3 is CASSIQGGDGGANVLTF. In DNA, the CDR3 is TGTGCCAGTAGTATACAGGGAGGAGACGGTGGGGCCAACGTCCTGACTTTC. The J gene is TRBJ2-6, the V gene TRBV19; tentatively, D is TRBD2 (6 bases). Trimming stripped 2 bases from V and 3 bases from J, with 14 bases between. Germline V gives CDR1 LNHDA, CDR2 SQIVND (reference sequence). This CDR3 region has 17 residues.

This clone occurred a few times. The chain uses TRBV7-8 and TRBJ2-5; 11 bases fit TRBD2. J gave up 6 bases and V 4 bases, and 10 bases lay outside the gene matches. CDR1 and CDR2 from the germline V gene are SGHVS and FQNEAQ. The CDR3 extends over 16 amino acids. The CDR3 loop is CASSSLAGGALKTQYF. The CDR3 nucleotides are TGTGCCAGCAGCTCGCTAGCGGGGGGAGCCTTGAAGACCCAGTACTTC.

The rearrangement joins TRBV10-3 to TRBJ2-5; weak D call: TRBD2 (6 bases). V lost 4 bases and J 5 bases, leaving 17 bases between the germline ends. The length of the CDR3 is 15 residues. Germline loops: CDR1 ENHRY, CDR2 SYGVKD. The CDR3 loop reads CAISGGDSSLETQYF. In DNA, the CDR3 is TGTGCCATCAGTGGCGGGGACTCCTCGCTGGAGACCCAGTACTTC.

The chain uses TRBV11-2 and TRBJ1-1; 7 bases line up with TRBD1. After removal of 3 bases from V and 3 bases from J, the junction contained 4 bases not matched to a gene. The germline V gene encodes CDR1 SGHAT and CDR2 FQNNGV. This CDR3 is 14 amino acids long. CDR3 bases: TGTGCCAGCAGCTTGGACAGGTCAGACACTGAAGCTTTCTTT. It codes for CASSLDRSDTEAFF.